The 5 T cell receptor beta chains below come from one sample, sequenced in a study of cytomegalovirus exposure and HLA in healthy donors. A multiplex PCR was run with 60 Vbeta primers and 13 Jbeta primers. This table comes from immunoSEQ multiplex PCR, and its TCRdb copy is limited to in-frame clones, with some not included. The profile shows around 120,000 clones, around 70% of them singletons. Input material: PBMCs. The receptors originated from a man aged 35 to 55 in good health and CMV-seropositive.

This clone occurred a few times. DNA of the CDR3: TGTGCCAGCAGTAAAGGACTAGCGGGAGGATCAGAGACCCAGTACTTC. It is translated as CASSKGLAGGSETQYF. The chain is built from TRBV6-1 and TRBJ2-5; 14 nucleotides line up with TRBD2. V lost 5 bases to trimming and J lost 4 bases; unmatched junction nucleotides: 6. Germline values: CDR1 MNHNS, CDR2 SASEGT. The CDR3 is made up of 16 amino acids.

CDR3 in DNA: TGTGCCAGTAAAGGGGACAGGGTGAACACTGAAGCTTTCTTT. Translation: CASKGDRVNTEAFF. J is TRBJ1-1 and V is TRBV6-5; 9 bases are shared with TRBD1. From germline, CDR1 is MNHEY and CDR2 SVGAGI. V shed 9 bases and J 0 bases; nucleotides not matched to a gene: 5. The CDR3 loop spans 14 amino acids.

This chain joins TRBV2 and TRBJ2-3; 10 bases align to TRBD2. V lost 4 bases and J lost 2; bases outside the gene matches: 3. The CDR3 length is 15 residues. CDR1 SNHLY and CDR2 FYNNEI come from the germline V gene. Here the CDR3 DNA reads TGTGCCAGCAGTGGGACTAGCGGAGCCACAGATACGCAGTATTTT. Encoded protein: CASSGTSGATDTQYF.

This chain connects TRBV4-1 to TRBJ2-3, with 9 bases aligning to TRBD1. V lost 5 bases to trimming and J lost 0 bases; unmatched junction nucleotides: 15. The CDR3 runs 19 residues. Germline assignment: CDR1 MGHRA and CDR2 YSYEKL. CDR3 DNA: TGCGCCAGCAGCGGACAGGGGACCCTTTATCCTCCCAGCACAGATACGCAGTATTTT. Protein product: CASSGQGTLYPPSTDTQYF.

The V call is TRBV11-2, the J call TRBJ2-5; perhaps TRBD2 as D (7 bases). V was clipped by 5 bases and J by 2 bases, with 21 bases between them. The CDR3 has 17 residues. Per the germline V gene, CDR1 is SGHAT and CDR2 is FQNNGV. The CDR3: CASSPQGRGATQETQYF. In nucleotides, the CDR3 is TGTGCCAGCAGCCCTCAGGGGAGGGGGGCGACGCAAGAGACCCAGTACTTC.